This T cell receptor beta chain was documented in a study of cytomegalovirus exposure and HLA in healthy donors. Study results and limitations: With DRB1 most and HLA-C fewest, TCR association rates differed between HLA loci in a later analysis.

This clone was seen only once. Its antigen is not known. Germline CDR1 MGHDK, CDR2 SYGVNS. V dropped 5 bases and J dropped 1 base, with 10 bases sitting between them. The CDR3 length is 14 residues. The PCR contained 60 Vbeta and 13 Jbeta primers. TCRdb's copy holds only in-frame clones and misses some; the assay was immunoSEQ multiplex PCR. There are about 190,000 clones in the sample; over 60% occur only once, and around 0.99% lies in the top ten. The sequencing input was PBMCs. The clonotype was recovered from a woman aged 40 to 50 in good health and CMV-seronegative. V and J are TRBV25-1 and TRBJ2-3; D is possibly TRBD1 (6 bases). CDR3 residues: CASSHRVGTDTQYF. The CDR3 nucleotides read TGTGCCAGCAGTCACAGGGTTGGCACAGATACGCAGTATTTT.